The clone carrying this T cell receptor beta chain was detected ten times or more. Its target is unknown. Method: immunoSEQ multiplex PCR; TCRdb's copy keeps in-frame clones and lacks some. The sample contains 5,500 to 8,000 clones, none occurring once; nearly 55% lies in the top ten. This CDR3 region has 13 residues. Germline-derived CDR1 and CDR2 are SGHRS and YFSETQ. V lost 2 bases to trimming and J lost 4 bases, with 4 bases between them. This specimen belongs to a study of T cells after posttransplantation cyclophosphamide. Study-wide findings and caveats: Later post-transplant blood repertoires were often dominated by donor CD8+ memory clones. Tissue-infiltrating T cells from skin or gut overlapped little with blood T cells.

Busulfan-fludarabine conditioning, marrow transplant, and cyclophosphamide on days +3 and +4 were administered. Sequencing used PBMCs, obtained after allogeneic stem cell transplant with posttransplant cyclophosphamide. This TCR derives from a male patient between 50 and 60 years old who received an allogeneic stem cell transplant from an unrelated donor, was CMV-positive, and had acute GVHD only. The T cells may come from the graft donor. V is TRBV5-1 and J is TRBJ1-6; D not resolved. CDR3 DNA sequence: TGCGCCAGCAGCTTCCAATATAATTCACCCCTCCACTTT. This encodes CASSFQYNSPLHF.